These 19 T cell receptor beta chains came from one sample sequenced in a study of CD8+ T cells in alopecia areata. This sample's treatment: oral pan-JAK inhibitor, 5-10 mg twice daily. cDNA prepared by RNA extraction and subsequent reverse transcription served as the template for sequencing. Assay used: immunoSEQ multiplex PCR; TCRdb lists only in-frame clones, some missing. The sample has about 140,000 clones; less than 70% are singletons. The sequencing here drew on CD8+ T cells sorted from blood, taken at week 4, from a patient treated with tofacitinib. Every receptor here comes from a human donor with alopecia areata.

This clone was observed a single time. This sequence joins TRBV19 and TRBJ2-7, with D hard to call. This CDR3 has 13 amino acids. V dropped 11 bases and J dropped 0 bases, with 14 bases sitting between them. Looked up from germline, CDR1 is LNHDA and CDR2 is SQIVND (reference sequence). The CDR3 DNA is TGTGCCTCTAGTAATACAGCCTCCTACGAGCAGTACTTC. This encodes CASSNTASYEQYF. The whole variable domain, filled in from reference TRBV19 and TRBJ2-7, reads DGGITQSPKYLFRKEGQNVTLSCEQNLNHDAMYWYRQDPGQGLRLIYYSQIVNDFQKGDIAEGYSVSREKKESFPLTVTSAQKNPTAFYLCASSNTASYEQYFGPGTRLTVT.

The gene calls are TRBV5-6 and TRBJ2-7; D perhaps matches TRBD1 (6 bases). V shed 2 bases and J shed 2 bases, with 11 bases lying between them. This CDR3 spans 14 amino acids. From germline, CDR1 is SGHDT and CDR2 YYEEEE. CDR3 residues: CASSFTNRAYEQYF. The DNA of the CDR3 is TGTGCCAGCAGCTTTACTAACAGGGCCTACGAGCAGTACTTC.

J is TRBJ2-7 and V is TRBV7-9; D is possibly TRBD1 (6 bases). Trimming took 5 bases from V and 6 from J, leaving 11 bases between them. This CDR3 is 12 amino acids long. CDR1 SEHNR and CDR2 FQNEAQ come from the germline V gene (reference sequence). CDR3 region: CASSGTGSEQYF. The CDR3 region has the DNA TGTGCCAGCAGCGGTACAGGGTCCGAGCAGTACTTC.

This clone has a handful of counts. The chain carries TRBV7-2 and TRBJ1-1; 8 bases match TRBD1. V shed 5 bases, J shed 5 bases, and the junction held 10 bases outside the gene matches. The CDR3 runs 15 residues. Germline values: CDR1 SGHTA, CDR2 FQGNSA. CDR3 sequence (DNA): TGTGCCAGCAGCCCGAGGACAGGGCCGTTAACTGAAGCTTTCTTT. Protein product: CASSPRTGPLTEAFF.

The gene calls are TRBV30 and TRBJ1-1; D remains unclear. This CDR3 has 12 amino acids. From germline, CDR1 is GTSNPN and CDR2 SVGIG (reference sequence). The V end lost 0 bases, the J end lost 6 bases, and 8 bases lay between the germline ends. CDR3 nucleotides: TGTGCCTGGAGTGTTGGAATGGCTGAAGCTTTCTTT. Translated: CAWSVGMAEAFF.

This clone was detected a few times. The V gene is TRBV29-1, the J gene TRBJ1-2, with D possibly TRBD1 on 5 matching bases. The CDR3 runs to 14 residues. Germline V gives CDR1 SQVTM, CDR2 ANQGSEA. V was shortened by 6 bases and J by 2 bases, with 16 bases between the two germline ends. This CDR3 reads CSVVPGHPNYGYTF. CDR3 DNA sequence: TGCAGCGTAGTTCCGGGGCACCCCAACTATGGCTACACCTTC.

The CDR3 nucleotides read TGTGCCTGGAGACAGACAGGGGAAGCTTTCTTT. As protein: CAWRQTGEAFF. The chain couples TRBV30 to TRBJ1-1, with 7 bases fitting TRBD1. CDR3 size: 11 residues. Per germline, CDR1 GTSNPN and CDR2 SVGIG (reference sequence). After removal of 3 bases from V and 8 bases from J, the junction contained 3 bases not matched to a gene.

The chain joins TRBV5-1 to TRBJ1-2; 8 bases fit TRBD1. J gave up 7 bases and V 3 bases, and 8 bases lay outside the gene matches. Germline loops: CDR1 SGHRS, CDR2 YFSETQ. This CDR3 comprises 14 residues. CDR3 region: CASSYGQGVPGYTF. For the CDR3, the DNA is TGCGCCAGCAGCTATGGACAGGGTGTGCCTGGCTACACCTTC. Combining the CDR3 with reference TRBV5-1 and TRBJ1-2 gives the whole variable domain KAGVTQTPRYLIKTRGQQVTLSCSPISGHRSVSWYQQTPGQGLQFLFEYFSETQRNKGNFPGRFSGRQFSNSRSEMNVSTLELGDSALYLCASSYGQGVPGYTFGSGTRLTVV.

CDR3 sequence (DNA): TGTGCCAGCAGCTTAACCATCGCCACTAATGAAAAACTGTTTTTT. Amino acid sequence: CASSLTIATNEKLFF. This sequence joins TRBV7-9 and TRBJ1-4; D not certain. Germline V gives CDR1 SEHNR, CDR2 FQNEAQ (reference sequence). This CDR3 has 15 residues. Trimming left V 2 bases short and J 2 bases short, with 9 bases between.

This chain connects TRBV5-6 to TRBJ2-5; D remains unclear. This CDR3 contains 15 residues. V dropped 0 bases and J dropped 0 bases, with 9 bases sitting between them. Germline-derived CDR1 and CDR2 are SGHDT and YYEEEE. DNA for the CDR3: TGTGCCAGCAGCTTGGCATGGCAAGACCAAGAGACCCAGTACTTC. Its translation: CASSLAWQDQETQYF.

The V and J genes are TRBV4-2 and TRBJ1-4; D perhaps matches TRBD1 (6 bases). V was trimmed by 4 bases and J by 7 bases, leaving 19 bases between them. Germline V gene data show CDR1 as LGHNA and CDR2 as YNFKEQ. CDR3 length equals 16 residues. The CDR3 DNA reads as TGTGCCAGCAGCCCCCAGGTGGGAGGGGGGGGTGAAAAACTGTTTTTT. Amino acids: CASSPQVGGGGEKLFF.

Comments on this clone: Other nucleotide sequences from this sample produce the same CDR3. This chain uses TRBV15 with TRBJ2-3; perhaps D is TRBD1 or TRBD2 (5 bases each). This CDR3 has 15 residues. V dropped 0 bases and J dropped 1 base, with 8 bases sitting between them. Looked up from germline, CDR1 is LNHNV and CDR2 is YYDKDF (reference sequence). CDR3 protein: CATSRERGGTDTQYF. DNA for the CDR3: TGTGCCACCAGCAGAGAACGGGGCGGCACAGATACGCAGTATTTT.

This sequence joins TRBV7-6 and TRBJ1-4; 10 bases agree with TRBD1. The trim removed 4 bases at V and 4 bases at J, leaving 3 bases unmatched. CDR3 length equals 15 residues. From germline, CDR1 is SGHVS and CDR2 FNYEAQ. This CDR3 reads CASSSTGGDNEKLFF. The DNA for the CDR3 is TGTGCCAGCAGCTCGACAGGGGGCGATAATGAAAAACTGTTTTTT.

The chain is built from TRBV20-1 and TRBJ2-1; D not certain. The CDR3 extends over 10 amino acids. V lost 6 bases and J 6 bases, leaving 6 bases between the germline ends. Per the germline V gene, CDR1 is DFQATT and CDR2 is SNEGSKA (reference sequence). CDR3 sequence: CSASVNEQFF. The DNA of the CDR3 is TGCAGTGCCTCGGTCAATGAGCAGTTCTTC.

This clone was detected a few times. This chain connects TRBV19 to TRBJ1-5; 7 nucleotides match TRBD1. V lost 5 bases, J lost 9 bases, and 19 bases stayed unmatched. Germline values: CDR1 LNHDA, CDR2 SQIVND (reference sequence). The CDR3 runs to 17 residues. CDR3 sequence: CASSYETSGQRGWPQHF. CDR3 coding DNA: TGTGCCAGTAGTTATGAGACCTCGGGACAGCGAGGGTGGCCCCAGCATTTT. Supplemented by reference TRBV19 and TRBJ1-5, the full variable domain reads DGGITQSPKYLFRKEGQNVTLSCEQNLNHDAMYWYRQDPGQGLRLIYYSQIVNDFQKGDIAEGYSVSREKKESFPLTVTSAQKNPTAFYLCASSYETSGQRGWPQHFGDGTRLSIL.

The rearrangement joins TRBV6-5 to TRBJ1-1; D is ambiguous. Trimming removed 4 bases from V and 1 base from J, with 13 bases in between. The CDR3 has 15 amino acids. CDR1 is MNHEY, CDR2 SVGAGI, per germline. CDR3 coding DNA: TGTGCCAGCAGTTTATCGATCCATGGGAACACTGAAGCTTTCTTT. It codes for CASSLSIHGNTEAFF.

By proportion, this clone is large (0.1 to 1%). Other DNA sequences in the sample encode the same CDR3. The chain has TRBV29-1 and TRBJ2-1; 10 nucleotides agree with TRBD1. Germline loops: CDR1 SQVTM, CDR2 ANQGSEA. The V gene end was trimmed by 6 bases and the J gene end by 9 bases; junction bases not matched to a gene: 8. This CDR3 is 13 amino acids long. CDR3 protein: CSVGTGEEGEQFF. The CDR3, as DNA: TGCAGCGTAGGGACAGGGGAGGAAGGTGAGCAGTTCTTC.

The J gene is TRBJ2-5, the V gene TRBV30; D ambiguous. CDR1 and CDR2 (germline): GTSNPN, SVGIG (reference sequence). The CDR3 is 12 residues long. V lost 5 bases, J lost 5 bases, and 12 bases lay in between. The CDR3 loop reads CAWDHPVETQYF. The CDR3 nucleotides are TGTGCCTGGGACCACCCAGTCGAGACCCAGTACTTC.

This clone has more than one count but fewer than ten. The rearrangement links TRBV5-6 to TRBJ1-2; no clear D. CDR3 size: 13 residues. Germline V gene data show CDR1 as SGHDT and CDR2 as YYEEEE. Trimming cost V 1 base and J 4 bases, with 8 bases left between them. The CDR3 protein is CASSLFAVYGYTF. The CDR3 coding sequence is TGTGCCAGCAGCTTGTTTGCAGTCTATGGCTACACCTTC.